The present T cell receptor beta chain was sequenced within a study of cytomegalovirus exposure and HLA in healthy donors. In the PCR, 60 Vbeta and 13 Jbeta primers were used. Sequenced by immunoSEQ multiplex PCR; TCRdb stores in-frame clones only, minus some. The sample lists over 120,000 clones; around 80% were seen once. Study conclusions and caveats: Later analysis found that TCR beta chains associated with HLA were more clonally expanded than other, equally common chains.

On this clone itself: No antigen is known for it.

V gave up 2 bases and J gave up 5 bases, with 13 bases separating them. Germline CDR1 SGHRS, CDR2 YFSETQ. The CDR3 has 14 residues. The sample taken for sequencing was PBMCs. This chain uses TRBV5-1 with TRBJ1-1, with D possibly being TRBD1 (5 bases). The sequence came from a man between 40 and 49 years old in good health and CMV-seronegative. DNA of the CDR3: TGCGCCAGCAGCTTCGGAAGGGAGGGGACTGAAGCTTTCTTT. Amino acids: CASSFGREGTEAFF.